Following are 11 T cell receptor beta chains from one sample sequenced in a study of regulatory T cells in long-lasting Graves disease. Building the TCR beta libraries relied on iRepertoire HTBI primers, and CDR3 regions underwent Arm-PCR. TCRdb recomputed calls from the multiplex PCR reads with MiXCR, one row per CDR3 protein. The sample consists of some 280,000 distinct CDR3 sequences, 22% of them appearing once. Time point indicated: persistent/refractory GD, antithyroid drugs over 5 years with positive TRAb. With RNA extracted from PBMCs as input, the TCR library was made. Specimen: peripheral blood mononuclear cells (PBMCs), collected when the disease was refractory, from a patient treated with antithyroid drugs. The receptors stem from a female donor with Graves disease.

The table lists this clonotype with many counts. The gene calls are TRBV9 and TRBJ1-2; D not resolved. CDR3 length: 15 amino acids. V was pared by 0 bases and J by 0 bases, with 9 bases between. Germline V gene sequence: CDR1 SGDLS, CDR2 YYNGEE. This chain's CDR3 is CASSVDGSPNYGYTF. The CDR3, as DNA: TGTGCCAGCAGCGTAGATGGCAGTCCTAACTATGGCTACACCTTC.

V is TRBV6-2 or TRBV6-3 and J is TRBJ2-7, with D possibly called TRBD1 or TRBD2 (5 bases each). Germline V CDR1 and CDR2: MNHEY, SVGEGT. V lost 7 bases to trimming and J lost 3 bases, with 10 bases between them. The CDR3 consists of 12 residues. CDR3 sequence reads: CASTEGYYEQYF. CDR3 coding DNA: TGTGCCAGCACTGAGGGGTACTACGAGCAGTACTTC.

The chain combines TRBV7-9 with TRBJ1-4; D not certain. Trimming removed 3 bases at V and 8 bases at J, with 13 bases between. CDR1 is SEHNR, CDR2 FQNEAQ, per germline (reference sequence). The CDR3 contains 14 residues. The CDR3 DNA sequence: TGTGCCAGCAGCTTGGAGAGGGAGAGCGAAAAACTGTTTTTT. As protein: CASSLERESEKLFF.

This clonotype came up a few times. The gene calls are TRBV7-3 and TRBJ1-6; D is unclear. This CDR3 is built from 15 residues. V dropped 2 bases and J dropped 6 bases, with 11 bases sitting between them. Germline CDR1 SGHTA, CDR2 FQGTGA. CDR3 amino acids: CASSLGPGANSPLHF. CDR3 coding DNA: TGTGCCAGCAGCTTAGGTCCGGGAGCTAATTCACCCCTCCACTTT.

The chain is built from TRBV7-9 and TRBJ2-7; 7 positions match TRBD1. V was clipped by 3 bases and J by 0 bases; unmatched bases: 2. This CDR3 is built from 14 residues. Germline CDR1 reads SEHNR; CDR2 reads FQNEAQ (reference sequence). The CDR3: CASSLTGISYEQYF. CDR3 DNA: TGTGCCAGCAGCTTGACAGGGATCTCCTACGAGCAGTACTTC.

This clonotype has only a few counts. The chain links TRBV7-9 to TRBJ1-6, with 7 positions matching TRBD1. Germline CDR1 and CDR2: SEHNR and FQNEAQ (reference sequence). The CDR3 covers 16 residues. The V and J ends lost 0 bases and 7 bases, in that order; junction bases with no gene match: 6. DNA for the CDR3: TGTGCCAGCAGCTTAGCTCAAGCAGGGGGGAATTCACCCCTCCACTTT. This translates into CASSLAQAGGNSPLHF.

Ten or more counts support this clonotype. The chain employs TRBV2 and TRBJ2-5; 8 nucleotides agree with TRBD1. The germline CDR1 and CDR2 sequences are SNHLY and FYNNEI. V gave up 5 bases and J gave up 7 bases; unmatched junction bases: 12. The length of the CDR3 is 15 residues. The CDR3 DNA reads as TGTGCCAGCAGTCCACAGGGGGTCGGGGAGACGACCCAGTACTTC. Residues: CASSPQGVGETTQYF.

Worth noting for this clonotype: This clone may be a read error of a much larger clone one base away. This chain joins TRBV27 and TRBJ1-6; D call uncertain. Germline V gene sequence: CDR1 MNHEY, CDR2 SMNVEV (reference sequence). This CDR3 region has 14 residues. The CDR3 loop is CSSSLSFGGSPLHF. The CDR3 bases are TGTTCCAGCAGTTTATCATTCGGTGGTTCACCCCTCCACTTT.

In this sample, this clonotype turned up a few times. The J gene is TRBJ1-4, the V gene TRBV4-1, with 8 bases lining up with TRBD1. CDR1 is MGHRA, CDR2 YSYEKL, per germline. The V gene end was trimmed by 0 bases and the J gene end by 7 bases; junction bases not matched to a gene: 7. The CDR3 loop spans 16 amino acids. This chain's CDR3 is CASSQDWGQDAEKLFF. DNA for the CDR3: TGCGCCAGCAGCCAAGATTGGGGACAGGACGCTGAAAAACTGTTTTTT.

This clonotype has at least ten counts. V and J are TRBV2 and TRBJ2-6; maybe TRBD1 (5 bases). This CDR3 comprises 18 residues. V gave up 9 bases and J gave up 0 bases, with 21 bases separating them. Germline V gene lookup returns CDR1 SNHLY and CDR2 FYNNEI. This CDR3 reads CARRTQTALSSGANVLTF. DNA for the CDR3: TGTGCCAGACGGACCCAGACAGCACTTTCCTCTGGGGCCAACGTCCTGACTTTC.

The V and J genes are TRBV10-3 and TRBJ2-7; TRBD1 agrees at 7 bases. The V gene's germline CDR1 is ENHRY and CDR2 SYGVKD. This CDR3 spans 14 amino acids. V lost 4 bases, J lost 1 base, and 4 bases stayed unmatched. As DNA, the CDR3 is TGTGCCATCAGTGGACCGGGACAGTCCTACGAGCAGTACTTC. It specifies CAISGPGQSYEQYF.